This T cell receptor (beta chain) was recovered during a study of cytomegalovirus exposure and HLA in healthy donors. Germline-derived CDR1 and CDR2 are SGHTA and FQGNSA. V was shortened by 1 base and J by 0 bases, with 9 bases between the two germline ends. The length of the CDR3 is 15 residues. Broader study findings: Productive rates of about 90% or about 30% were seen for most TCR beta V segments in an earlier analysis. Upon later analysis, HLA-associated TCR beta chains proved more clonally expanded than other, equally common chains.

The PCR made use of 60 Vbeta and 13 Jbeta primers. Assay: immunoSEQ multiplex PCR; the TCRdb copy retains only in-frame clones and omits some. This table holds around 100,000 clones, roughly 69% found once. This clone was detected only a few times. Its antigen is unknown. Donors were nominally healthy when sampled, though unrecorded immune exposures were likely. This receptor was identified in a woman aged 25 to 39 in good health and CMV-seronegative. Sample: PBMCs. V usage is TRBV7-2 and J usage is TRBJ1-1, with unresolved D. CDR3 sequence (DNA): TGTGCCAGCAGCTTAGAGGTCACTATGAACACTGAAGCTTTCTTT. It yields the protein CASSLEVTMNTEAFF.